This entry lists 14 T cell receptor beta chains sequenced from one sample in a study of CD8 T cells in Susac syndrome. RNA amounts of roughly 0.5 to 1 ug underwent reverse transcription with random hexamers. One entry per CDR3 protein results from TCRdb running MiXCR on the immunoSEQ multiplex PCR reads. The sample carries roughly 200,000 distinct CDR3 sequences, around 96% recorded once. The sample taken for sequencing was CD4+ T cells from PBMCs. These receptors were taken from a human donor in good health.

V gene TRBV29-1 combines with J gene TRBJ2-7; 9 bases are a match to TRBD1. V lost 6 bases, J lost 3 bases, and 9 bases stayed unmatched. CDR1 SQVTM and CDR2 ANQGSEA come from the germline V gene. This CDR3 comprises 14 residues. The CDR3 loop is CSVGTGQGYYEQYF. CDR3 coding DNA: TGCAGCGTGGGCACGGGACAGGGATACTACGAGCAGTACTTC.

This rearrangement joins TRBV29-1 to TRBJ2-7; the match to TRBD1 covers 11 bases. V gave up 4 bases and J gave up 3 bases; unmatched junction bases: 5. Germline V gene sequence: CDR1 SQVTM, CDR2 ANQGSEA. The CDR3 covers 14 residues. CDR3 DNA: TGCAGCGTTGGCCGGGACAGGGGGTTCTACGAGCAGTACTTC. Translating gives CSVGRDRGFYEQYF.

This chain links TRBV7-9 with TRBJ2-3, with D uncertain. CDR3 length: 14 amino acids. CDR1 and CDR2 (germline): SEHNR, FQNEAQ (reference sequence). The V gene lost 4 bases and the J gene lost 2 bases, with 10 bases spanning the gap. The CDR3 nucleotides read TGTGCCAGCAGCTACCGGACCTCCACAGATACGCAGTATTTT. This encodes CASSYRTSTDTQYF.

This clonotype was seen just once. V gene TRBV29-1 combines with J gene TRBJ2-7; D may be TRBD1 (5 bases). Trimming stripped 7 bases from V and 6 bases from J, with 13 bases between. CDR1 is SQVTM and CDR2 is ANQGSEA in the germline V gene. The CDR3 extends over 11 amino acids. CDR3 sequence (DNA): TGCAGCGCTGGACGACAGAGCGAGCAGTACTTC. Encoded protein: CSAGRQSEQYF.

V and J are TRBV4-1 and TRBJ1-2, with a weak D call TRBD1 (5 bases). The V gene's germline CDR1 is MGHRA and CDR2 YSYEKL. The length of the CDR3 is 16 residues. Trimming left V 0 bases short and J 2 bases short, with 13 bases between. The CDR3 spells CASSQDPGRVNYGYTF. The CDR3 DNA is TGCGCCAGCAGCCAAGATCCGGGACGAGTAAACTATGGCTACACCTTC.

The chain is built from TRBV15 and TRBJ2-3; no clear D. The CDR3 extends over 15 amino acids. In germline, CDR1 is LNHNV, CDR2 YYDKDF (reference sequence). Trimming stripped 4 bases from V and 0 bases from J, with 11 bases between. The CDR3 nucleotides read TGTGCCACCAGCAAACGGACGCCTAGCACAGATACGCAGTATTTT. This gives the protein CATSKRTPSTDTQYF.

This chain joins TRBV20-1 and TRBJ2-7; no definite D call. Germline CDR1 DFQATT, CDR2 SNEGSKA (reference sequence). Trimming took 3 bases from V and 3 from J, leaving 9 bases between them. The CDR3 loop spans 12 amino acids. The CDR3 DNA reads TGCAGTGCTAGCGCTAGACGCTACGAGCAGTACTTC. It yields the protein CSASARRYEQYF.

A few counts support this clonotype. This sequence joins TRBV30 and TRBJ1-1, with D possibly being TRBD1 (6 bases). V gave up 5 bases and J gave up 3 bases, with 13 bases separating them. The CDR3 is 13 residues long. From germline, CDR1 is GTSNPN and CDR2 SVGIG (reference sequence). The chain's CDR3 is CAWALQGYTEAFF. The DNA for the CDR3 is TGTGCCTGGGCCCTTCAGGGGTACACTGAAGCTTTCTTT.

This sequence joins TRBV29-1 and TRBJ2-5, with D perhaps TRBD1 (5 bases). Per the germline V gene, CDR1 is SQVTM and CDR2 is ANQGSEA. Deletions cut 4 bases from V and 5 bases from J, with 11 bases between. This CDR3 has 12 amino acids. CDR3 protein: CSVGRARETQYF. CDR3 sequence (DNA): TGCAGCGTTGGCAGGGCTCGGGAGACCCAGTACTTC. Variable domain in full (rest from reference TRBV29-1 and TRBJ2-5): SAVISQKPSRDICQRGTSLTIQCQVDSQVTMMFWYRQQPGQSLTLIATANQGSEATYESGFVIDKFPISRPNLTFSTLTVSNMSPEDSSIYLCSVGRARETQYFGPGTRLLVL.

The chain combines TRBV18 with TRBJ2-1, with D maybe TRBD1 (5 bases). V was cut by 0 bases and J by 4 bases, with 13 bases left in between. The V gene's germline CDR1 is KGHSH and CDR2 LQKENI. The CDR3 has 16 residues. The CDR3 reads CASSPPGRVWYNEQFF. The DNA of the CDR3 is TGTGCCAGCTCACCACCCGGCAGGGTATGGTACAATGAGCAGTTCTTC.

The chain recombines TRBV27 with TRBJ2-2, with a tentative D call TRBD1 (9 bases). CDR3 length: 17 amino acids. Trimming removed 2 bases at V and 9 bases at J, with 22 bases between. Germline loops: CDR1 MNHEY, CDR2 SMNVEV (reference sequence). The CDR3 reads CASSLVSSGTGKRELFF. The CDR3 DNA follows: TGTGCCAGCAGTTTAGTTAGTAGCGGGACAGGGAAGAGGGAGCTGTTTTTT.

This chain uses TRBV29-1 with TRBJ2-1; 7 nucleotides line up with TRBD1. The CDR3 has 13 amino acids. The ends lost 7 bases at V and 1 base at J; junction bases unmatched: 4. CDR1 is SQVTM, CDR2 ANQGSEA, per germline. The DNA for the CDR3 is TGCAGCGGAGGGGGCAGGTCCTACAATGAGCAGTTCTTC. Protein product: CSGGGRSYNEQFF.

The genes are TRBV6-5 and TRBJ2-5; TRBD2 agrees at 9 bases. The trim removed 6 bases at V and 5 bases at J, leaving 4 bases unmatched. Germline CDR1 MNHEY, CDR2 SVGAGI. This CDR3 has 13 amino acids. CDR3 bases: TGTGCCAGCAGCCGGACTAGCGCCGAGACCCAGTACTTC. Its translation is CASSRTSAETQYF.

The V and J genes are TRBV18 and TRBJ2-2; 13 bases fit TRBD2. Per the germline V gene, CDR1 is KGHSH and CDR2 is LQKENI. This CDR3 comprises 18 residues. The J segment lost 4 bases and the V segment lost 3 bases, leaving 8 bases of the junction unmatched. The DNA of the CDR3 is TGTGCCAGCTCACCTCCCCGGGGACTAGCGGGAAGCACCGGGGAGCTGTTTTTT. Translating gives CASSPPRGLAGSTGELFF.